This T cell receptor (beta chain) was retrieved from a study of CD8 T cells in Susac syndrome. Random hexamers were used to reverse transcribe 0.5 to 1 ug of RNA. One entry per CDR3 protein, called by TCRdb with MiXCR from the immunoSEQ multiplex PCR reads. This sample yields about 120,000 distinct CDR3 sequences, of which 90% to 95% are seen a single time; roughly 0.094% belongs to the top ten. The V end lost 4 bases, the J end lost 8 bases, and 13 bases lay between the germline ends. There are 13 residues in the CDR3. Germline CDR1 MDHEN, CDR2 SYDVKM. The chain is built from TRBV28 and TRBJ2-3; D unclear. This receptor was identified in a human donor with multiple sclerosis. Sequenced input: CD4+ T cells from PBMCs. Here the CDR3 DNA reads TGTGCCAGCAGTTCTTCTACGCCGCCTACGCAGTATTTT. Translating gives CASSSSTPPTQYF. The full variable domain, its missing parts supplied by reference TRBV28 and TRBJ2-3, is DVKVTQSSRYLVKRTGEKVFLECVQDMDHENMFWYRQDPGLGLRLIYFSYDVKMKEKGDIPEGYSVSREKKERFSLILESASTNQTSMYLCASSSSTPPTQYFGPGTRLTVL.